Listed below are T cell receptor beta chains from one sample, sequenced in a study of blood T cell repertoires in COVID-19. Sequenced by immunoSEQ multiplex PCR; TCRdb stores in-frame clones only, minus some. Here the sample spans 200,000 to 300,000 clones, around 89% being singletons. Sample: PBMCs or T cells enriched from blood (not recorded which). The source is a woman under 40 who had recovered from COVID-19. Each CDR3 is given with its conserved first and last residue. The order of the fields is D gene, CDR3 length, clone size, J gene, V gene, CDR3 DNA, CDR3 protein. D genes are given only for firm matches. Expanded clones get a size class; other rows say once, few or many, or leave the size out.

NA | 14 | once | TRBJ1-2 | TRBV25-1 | TGTGCCAGCAGTGAATATGCGGCCGGGGATGGCTACACCTTC | CASSEYAAGDGYTF
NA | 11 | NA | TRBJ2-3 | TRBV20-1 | TGCAGTGCTAGAGGGAGGGATACGCAGTATTTT | CSARGRDTQYF
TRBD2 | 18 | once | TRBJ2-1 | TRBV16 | TGTGCCAGCAGCGCACCCCTGAGGCTAGCGGGAGGCCAGGGTGAGCAGTTCTTC | CASSAPLRLAGGQGEQFF
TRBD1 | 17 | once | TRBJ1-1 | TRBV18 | TGTGCCAGCTCACCGAGCGGGCGGGACAGGGGCACGGCTGAAGCTTTCTTT | CASSPSGRDRGTAEAFF
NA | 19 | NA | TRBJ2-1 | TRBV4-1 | TGCGCCAGCAGCCTTCGGGACTCGCGGTGGGGCAGCTCCTACAATGAGCAGTTCTTC | CASSLRDSRWGSSYNEQFF
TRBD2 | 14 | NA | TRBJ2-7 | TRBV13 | TGTGCCAGCAGAGCCGGGAGGTTGGGTATGGAGCAGTACTTC | CASRAGRLGMEQYF
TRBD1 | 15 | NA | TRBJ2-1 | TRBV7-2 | TGTGCCAGCAGCTCACAGGGGGCGATCTACAATGAGCAGTTCTTC | CASSSQGAIYNEQFF
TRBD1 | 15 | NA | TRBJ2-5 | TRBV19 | TGTGCCAGTAGTACCTCCGGACAGGGGATCGAGACCCAGTACTTC | CASSTSGQGIETQYF
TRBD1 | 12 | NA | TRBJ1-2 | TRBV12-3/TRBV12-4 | TGTGCCAGCAGACAGGGGCGCTATGGCTACACCTTC | CASRQGRYGYTF
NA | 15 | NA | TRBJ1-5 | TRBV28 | TGTGCCAGCAGTTCGCAGGGTGTGAGCAATCAGCCCCAGCATTTT | CASSSQGVSNQPQHF
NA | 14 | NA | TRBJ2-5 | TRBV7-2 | TGTGCCAGCAGCTTCTCCAGTGGCCAAGAGACCCAGTACTTC | CASSFSSGQETQYF
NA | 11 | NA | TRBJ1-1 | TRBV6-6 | TGTGCCACCGGCGGTGGCACTGAAGCTTTCTTT | CATGGGTEAFF
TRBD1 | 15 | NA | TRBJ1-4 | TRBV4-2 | TGTGCCAGCAGACAGGGGGCGCTGGATAATGAAAAACTGTTTTTT | CASRQGALDNEKLFF
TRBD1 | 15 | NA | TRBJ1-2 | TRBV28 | TGTGCCAGCAAGCAACAGGGGGCTTCCTACTATGGCTACACCTTC | CASKQQGASYYGYTF
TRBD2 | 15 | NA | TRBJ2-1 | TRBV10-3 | TGTGCCATCAGTGAGCCTGGCGGGAGGGCCAATGAGCAGTTCTTC | CAISEPGGRANEQFF
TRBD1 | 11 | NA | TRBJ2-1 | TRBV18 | TGTGCCAGCTCTCCACAGGGGAAGCAGTTCTTC | CASSPQGKQFF
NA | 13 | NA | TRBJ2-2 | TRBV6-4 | TGTGCCAGCAGTGTACAAAACACCGGGGAGCTGTTTTTT | CASSVQNTGELFF
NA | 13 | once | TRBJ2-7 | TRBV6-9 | TGTGCCAGCAGTTATACAAAGGACAGACAGCAGTACTTC | CASSYTKDRQQYF
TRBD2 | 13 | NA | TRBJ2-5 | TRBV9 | TGTGCCAGCAGCGTAGCCGGGAGGGAGACCCAGTACTTC | CASSVAGRETQYF
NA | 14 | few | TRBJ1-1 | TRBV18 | TGTGCCAGCTCAGTCACAGGGAGCGACACTGAAGCTTTCTTT | CASSVTGSDTEAFF
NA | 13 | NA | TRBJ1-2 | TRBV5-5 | TGTGCCAGCAGCGAACGGGGGAACTATGGCTACACCTTC | CASSERGNYGYTF
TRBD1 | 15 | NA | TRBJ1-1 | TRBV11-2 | TGTGCCAGCAGCTCCGTCAGGGGGCGCGCGACTGAAGCTTTCTTT | CASSSVRGRATEAFF
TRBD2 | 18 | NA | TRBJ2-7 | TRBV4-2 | TGTGCCAGCAGCCATATCGTTCCTAGCGGGGGGGACTCCTACGAGCAGTACTTC | CASSHIVPSGGDSYEQYF
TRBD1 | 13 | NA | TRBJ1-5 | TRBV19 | TGTGCCAGTAGTCGAGACAGGGAGAAGCCCCAGCATTTT | CASSRDREKPQHF
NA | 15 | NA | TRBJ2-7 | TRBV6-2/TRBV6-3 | TGTGCCAGCAGTTACGTTTACAGGCCAACCTACGAGCAGTACTTC | CASSYVYRPTYEQYF
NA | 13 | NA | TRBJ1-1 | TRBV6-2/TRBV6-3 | TGTGCCAGCAGTACTCCCCCCAACACTGAAGCTTTCTTT | CASSTPPNTEAFF
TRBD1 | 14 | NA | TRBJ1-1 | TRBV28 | TGTGCCAGCAGTTTATGGGACAGGAGGACTGAAGCTTTCTTT | CASSLWDRRTEAFF
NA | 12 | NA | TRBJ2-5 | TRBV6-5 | TGTGCCAGCAGTACAGGACAAGAGACCCAGTACTTC | CASSTGQETQYF
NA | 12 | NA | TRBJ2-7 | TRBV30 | TGTGCCTGGAAGCCTAGCTTGTACGAGCAGTACTTC | CAWKPSLYEQYF
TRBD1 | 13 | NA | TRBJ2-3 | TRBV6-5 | TGTGCCAGCATAGACAGGGGCACAGATACGCAGTATTTT | CASIDRGTDTQYF
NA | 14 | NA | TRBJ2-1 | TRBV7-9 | TGTGCCAGCAGACCCAAGCGGATAGGTGGTGAGCAGTTCTTC | CASRPKRIGGEQFF
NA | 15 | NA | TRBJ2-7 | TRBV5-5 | TGTGCCAGCAGCCGAAACCGGGAGCCTCCCTACGAGCAGTACTTC | CASSRNREPPYEQYF
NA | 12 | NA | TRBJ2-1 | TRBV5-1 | TGCGCCAGCAGCTTGCGCGGGGTTGAGCAGTTCTTC | CASSLRGVEQFF
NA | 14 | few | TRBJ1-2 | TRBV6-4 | TGTGCCAGCAGTGAATTGGCGGGTTCAGGAGGCTACACCTTC | CASSELAGSGGYTF
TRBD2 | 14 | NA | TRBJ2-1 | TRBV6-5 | TGTGCCACCGATCGGGCGGGAGAGGGGAGGGAGCAGTTCTTC | CATDRAGEGREQFF
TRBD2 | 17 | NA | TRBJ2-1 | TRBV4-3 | TGCGCCAGCAGCCAAGACAATACGGGAGGGCCCTACAATGAGCAGTTCTTC | CASSQDNTGGPYNEQFF
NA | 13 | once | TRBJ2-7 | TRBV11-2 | TGTGCCAGCAGCTTAGCGTACCTGAGGGAGCAGTACTTC | CASSLAYLREQYF
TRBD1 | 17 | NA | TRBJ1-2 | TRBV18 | TGTGCCAGCTCACCACCGATGGGACAGGAGGCTTCTAGGGGCTACACCTTC | CASSPPMGQEASRGYTF
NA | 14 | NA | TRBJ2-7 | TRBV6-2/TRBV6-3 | TGTGCCAGCAGTTACGAGGAGGGGATCCACGAGCAGTACTTC | CASSYEEGIHEQYF
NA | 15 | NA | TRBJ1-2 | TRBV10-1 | TGCGCCAGCAGTGAGTCAGCAGGGTCAAACTATGGCTACACCTTC | CASSESAGSNYGYTF
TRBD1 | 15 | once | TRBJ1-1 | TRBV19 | TGTGCCAGTAGTCCGTCCGACAGGGCCGGCACTGAAGCTTTCTTT | CASSPSDRAGTEAFF
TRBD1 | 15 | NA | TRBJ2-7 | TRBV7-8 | TGTGCCAGCAGCTTCCCACAGGGGGATACCTACGAGCAGTACTTC | CASSFPQGDTYEQYF
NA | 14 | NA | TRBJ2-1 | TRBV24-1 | TGTGCCACCAGTGATTTGTGGGCAGGGAATGAGCAGTTCTTC | CATSDLWAGNEQFF
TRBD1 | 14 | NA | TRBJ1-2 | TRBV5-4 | TGTGCCAGCAGCTACGGGACAGGGAACTATGGCTACACCTTC | CASSYGTGNYGYTF
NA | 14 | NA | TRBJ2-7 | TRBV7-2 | TGTGCCAGCAGCCTCCTGGTGACAGACTACGAGCAGTACTTC | CASSLLVTDYEQYF
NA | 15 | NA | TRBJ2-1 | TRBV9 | TGTGCCAGCAGCGTAGATCACGGGACCTACAATGAGCAGTTCTTC | CASSVDHGTYNEQFF
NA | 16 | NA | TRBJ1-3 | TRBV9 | TGTGCCAGCAGCGCCTCCAGACGGGACTCTGGAAACACCATATATTTT | CASSASRRDSGNTIYF
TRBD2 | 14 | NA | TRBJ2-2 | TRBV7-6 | TGTGCCAGGGACGGGACTATCACCACCGGGGAGCTGTTTTTT | CARDGTITTGELFF
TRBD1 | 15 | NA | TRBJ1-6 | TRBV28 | TGTGCCAGCAGTTCCGGACAGGGGAATAATTCACCCCTCCACTTT | CASSSGQGNNSPLHF
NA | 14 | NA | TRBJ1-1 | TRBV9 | TGTGCCAGCAGCTCTGGCGAGGTGAACACTGAAGCTTTCTTT | CASSSGEVNTEAFF
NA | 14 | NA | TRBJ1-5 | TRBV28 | TGTGCCAGCAGTTTAGTCCCTTCCAATCAGCCCCAGCATTTT | CASSLVPSNQPQHF
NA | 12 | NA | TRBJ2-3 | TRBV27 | TGTGCCAGCAGCAGGGCAGCAGATACGCAGTATTTT | CASSRAADTQYF
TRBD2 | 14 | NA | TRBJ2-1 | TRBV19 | TGTGCCAGTAGTATAGCTAGCGGGAGGAATGAGCAGTTCTTC | CASSIASGRNEQFF
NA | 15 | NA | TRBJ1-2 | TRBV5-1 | TGCGCCAGCAGCTTGGAGGGGGTTGTGGGCTATGGCTACACCTTC | CASSLEGVVGYGYTF
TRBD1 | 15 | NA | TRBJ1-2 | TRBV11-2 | TGTGCCAGCAGCTTAGTAACAGGGGGCGTCTATGGCTACACCTTC | CASSLVTGGVYGYTF